This T cell receptor (beta chain) was sequenced during a study of immune cell composition in non-small cell lung cancer. Study-wide findings and caveats: Lung squamous cell carcinoma tumours had significantly higher top 10 clone scores and productive clonality than lung adenocarcinoma. About 75% of squamous and 30% to 35% of adenocarcinoma cases had tumour-associated clones >0.5%. TIL tumour reactivity correlated with maximal tumour-associated clone frequency in adenocarcinoma.

On this clone itself: Antigen: not known.

TCRdb's copy holds only in-frame clones and misses some; the assay was immunoSEQ multiplex PCR. Of under 3,500 clones detected, 60% to 85% appear once; the ten largest clones hold around 10%. The length of the CDR3 is 16 residues. Germline loops: CDR1 ENHRY, CDR2 SYGVKD. V shed 6 bases and J 0 bases; nucleotides not matched to a gene: 7. The specimen was lung tumor tissue. J is TRBJ2-7 and V is TRBV10-3; 11 bases fit TRBD2. This receptor was taken from a human donor with non-small cell lung cancer. The CDR3 here is CAISVLAGGSSYEQYF. Written as DNA, the CDR3 is TGTGCCATCAGCGTCCTAGCGGGAGGCAGCTCCTACGAGCAGTACTTC.